Listed below are T cell receptor beta chains from one sample, sequenced in a study of blood T cell repertoires in COVID-19. Assay used: immunoSEQ multiplex PCR; TCRdb lists only in-frame clones, some missing. The sample records over 150,000 clones, 70% to 90% being singletons. The sample comprised peripheral blood. These receptors came from a man aged 45 to 65 with active or convalescent COVID-19. Both conserved end residues are part of each CDR3. Expanded clones get a size class; other rows say once, few or many, or leave the size out.

j_gene | v_gene | abundance | CDR3aa
TRBJ2-5 | TRBV15 | . | CATSRGGTVKQETQYF
TRBJ1-5 | TRBV7-9 | . | CASSQTGGQPQHF
TRBJ1-6 | TRBV5-1 | . | CASSLEVQADNSPLHF
TRBJ2-1 | TRBV30 | . | CAWSPGTSGSNEQFF
TRBJ2-3 | TRBV11-3 | . | CASSPGLATQYF
TRBJ2-3 | TRBV5-1 | . | CASSSLGRGSDTQYF
TRBJ1-1 | TRBV3-1/TRBV3-2 | once | CASSQQAGTPFF
TRBJ2-2 | TRBV7-3 | . | CASSLLRLAGGGELFF
TRBJ2-2 | TRBV5-6 | . | CASSRTTSGRDTGELFF
TRBJ1-5 | TRBV19 | . | CASSIVGGNQPQHF
TRBJ1-2 | TRBV6-5 | . | CASKVQEGAYGYTF
TRBJ1-3 | TRBV4-2 | . | CASSQAGRAISGNTIYF
TRBJ2-1 | TRBV19 | . | CASSFGTGAANEQFF
TRBJ2-7 | TRBV20-1 | . | CSAQKGVQQYF
TRBJ2-1 | TRBV5-1 | . | CASSSPSTSGGPTQDNEQFF
TRBJ2-6 | TRBV4-2 | . | CASSQGDRISGANVLTF
TRBJ1-3 | TRBV5-5 | . | CASSYGQGGNTIYF
TRBJ2-7 | TRBV6-4 | . | CASSDSGDTLSHEQYF